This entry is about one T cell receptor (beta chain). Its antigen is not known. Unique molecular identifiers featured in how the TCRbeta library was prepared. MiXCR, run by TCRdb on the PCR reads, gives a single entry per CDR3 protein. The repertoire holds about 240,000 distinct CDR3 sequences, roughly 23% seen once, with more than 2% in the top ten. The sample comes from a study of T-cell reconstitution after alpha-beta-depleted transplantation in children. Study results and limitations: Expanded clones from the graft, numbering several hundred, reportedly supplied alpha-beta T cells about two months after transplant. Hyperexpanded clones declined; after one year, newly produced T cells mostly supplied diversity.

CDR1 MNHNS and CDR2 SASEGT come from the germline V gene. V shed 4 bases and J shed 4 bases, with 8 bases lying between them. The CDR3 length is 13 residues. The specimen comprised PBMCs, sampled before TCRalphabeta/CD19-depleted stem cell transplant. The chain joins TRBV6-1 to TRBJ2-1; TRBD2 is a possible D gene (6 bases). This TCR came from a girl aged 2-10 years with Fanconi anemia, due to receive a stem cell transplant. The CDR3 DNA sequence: TGTGCCAGCAGTGGTAGCGGTTACAATGAGCAGTTCTTC. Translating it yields CASSGSGYNEQFF.